The subject of this entry is one T cell receptor (beta chain). This CDR3 is built from 16 residues. The germline V gene encodes CDR1 SGHRS and CDR2 YFSETQ. Trimming at V came to 1 base and at J to 6 bases, leaving 6 bases not matched to a gene. These data belong to a study of T-cell reconstitution after alpha-beta-depleted transplantation in children. As it was prepared, the TCRbeta library received unique molecular identifiers. TCRdb analysed the PCR reads with MiXCR anew, one entry per CDR3 protein. The table shows 170,000 or so distinct CDR3 sequences, with about 6.3% occurring only once. Sequenced material: PBMCs from the stem cell graft donor, taken from the stem cell graft. The TCR comes from a human donor who donated a stem cell graft to a child with Wiskott-Aldrich syndrome. The chain has TRBV5-1 and TRBJ2-1; 11 positions agree with TRBD2. This CDR3 reads CASSLRLAGGSNEQFF. In DNA form, the CDR3 reads TGCGCCAGCAGCTTGAGGCTAGCGGGAGGATCCAATGAGCAGTTCTTC.